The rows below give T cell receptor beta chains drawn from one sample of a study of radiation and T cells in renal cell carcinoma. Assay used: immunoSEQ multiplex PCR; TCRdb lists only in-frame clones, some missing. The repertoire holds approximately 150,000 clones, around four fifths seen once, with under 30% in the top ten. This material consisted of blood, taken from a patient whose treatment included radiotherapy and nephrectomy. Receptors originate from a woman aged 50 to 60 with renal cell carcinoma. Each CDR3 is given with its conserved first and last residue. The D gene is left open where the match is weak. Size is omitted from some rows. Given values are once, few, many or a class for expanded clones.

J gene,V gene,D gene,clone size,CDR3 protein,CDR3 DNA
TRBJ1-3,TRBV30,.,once,CACRWASGNTIYF,TGTGCCTGCCGATGGGCCTCTGGAAACACCATATATTTT
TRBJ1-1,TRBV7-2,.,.,CASSLEGSMVAFF,TGTGCCAGCAGCTTAGAAGGGTCGATGGTAGCTTTCTTT
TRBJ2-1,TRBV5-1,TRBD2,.,CASSFGDYNNEQFF,TGCGCCAGCAGCTTCGGGGACTACAATAATGAGCAGTTCTTC
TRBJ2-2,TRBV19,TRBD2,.,CASSRTSGSNTGELFF,TGTGCCAGTAGTCGGACTAGCGGGAGTAACACCGGGGAGCTGTTTTTT
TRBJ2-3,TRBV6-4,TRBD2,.,CASSDRWTSGRNTQYF,TGTGCCAGCAGTGACCGTTGGACTAGCGGGAGAAATACGCAGTATTTT
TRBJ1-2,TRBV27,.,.,CASSLLPLATTDGYTF,TGTGCCAGCAGTTTGCTTCCTTTGGCCACCACGGACGGCTACACCTTC
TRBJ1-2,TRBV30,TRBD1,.,CAWRTTGSSGGYTF,TGTGCCTGGAGGACGACAGGGAGTTCCGGCGGCTACACCTTC
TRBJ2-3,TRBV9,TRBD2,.,CASSARLAGGPDTQYF,TGTGCCAGCAGCGCTAGACTAGCGGGGGGGCCGGATACGCAGTATTTT
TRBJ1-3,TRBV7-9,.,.,CASSPTRDVGNTIYF,TGTGCCAGCAGCCCGACGAGAGATGTTGGAAACACCATATATTTT
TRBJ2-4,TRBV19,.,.,CASTLHRDSKNIQYF,TGTGCCAGTACCCTCCACCGTGATTCCAAAAACATTCAGTACTTC
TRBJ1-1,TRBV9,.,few,CASSPRGQVGTEAFF,TGTGCCAGCAGCCCCCGTGGTCAGGTAGGCACTGAAGCTTTCTTT
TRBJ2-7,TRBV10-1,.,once,CASSTRRDPVGEQYF,TGCGCCAGCAGTACACGCCGGGACCCAGTGGGAGAGCAGTACTTC
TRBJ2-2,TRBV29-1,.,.,CSVVITGTYTNTGELFF,TGCAGCGTTGTCATTACCGGGACTTATACGAACACCGGGGAGCTGTTTTTT
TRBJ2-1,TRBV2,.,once,CASSEVGEQFF,TGTGCCAGCAGTGAGGTGGGGGAGCAGTTCTTC
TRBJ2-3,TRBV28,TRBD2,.,CASSTPQLAGGSTDTQYF,TGTGCCAGCAGTACACCGCAACTAGCGGGGGGAAGCACAGATACGCAGTATTTT
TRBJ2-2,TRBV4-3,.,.,CASSQDGSGELFF,TGCGCCAGCAGCCAAGATGGATCCGGGGAGCTGTTTTTT
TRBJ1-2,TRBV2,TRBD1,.,CASSPGTGWYGYTF,TGTGCCAGCAGTCCCGGGACAGGGTGGTATGGCTACACCTTC
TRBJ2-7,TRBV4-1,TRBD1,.,CASSQGDRPSYEQYF,TGCGCCAGCAGCCAAGGGGACAGGCCCTCCTACGAGCAGTACTTC
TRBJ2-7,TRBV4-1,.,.,CASSPRLVNDEQYF,TGCGCCAGCAGCCCCCGTTTGGTAAATGACGAGCAGTACTTC
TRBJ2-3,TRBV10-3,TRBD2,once,CAIRASGDGDTQYF,TGTGCCATCAGGGCTAGCGGGGACGGAGATACGCAGTATTTT
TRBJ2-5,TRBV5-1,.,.,CASSLDQETQYF,TGCGCCAGCAGCTTGGACCAAGAGACCCAGTACTTC
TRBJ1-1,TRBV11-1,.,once,CASSKAALNTEAFF,TGTGCCAGCAGCAAAGCGGCACTGAACACTGAAGCTTTCTTT
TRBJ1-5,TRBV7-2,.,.,CASSLGGTSNQPQHF,TGTGCCAGCAGCTTAGGGGGTACGAGCAATCAGCCCCAGCATTTT
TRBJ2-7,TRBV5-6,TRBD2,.,CASSRAGGSGGQYF,TGTGCCAGCAGCCGAGCGGGAGGGTCAGGGGGGCAGTACTTC
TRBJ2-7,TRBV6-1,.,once,CASRRGGYEQYF,TGTGCCAGCAGGAGAGGAGGGTACGAGCAGTACTTC